This T cell receptor (beta chain) comes out of a study of cytotoxic CD8 clonotypes in ibrutinib-treated CLL. The overall study: Response was recorded as partial in 24 patients and complete in 2; at median around 70 months, approximately 14 remained remitted and about twelve had progressed. Productive templates per sample averaged almost 260,000; productive rearrangements, 94,082. Notes on the study in general: Against age-matched healthy donors, baseline clonality ran higher and tracked circulating CD8+ T-cell counts.

Of note for this clone: The antigen remains unidentified.

Depths of 1 in 200,000 to 1 in 1 million T cells were the sequencing target. Clones were sequenced by immunoSEQ multiplex PCR, and TCRdb holds only the in-frame ones, with some missing. The sample has tens of thousands of clones, around 84% seen once. The sequence was collected from a human donor with chronic lymphocytic leukemia. The sample in question was PBMCs, obtained before ibrutinib treatment.

The CDR3 is CASSLAWGASGANVLTF. The CDR3 bases are TGCGCCAGCAGCTTGGCCTGGGGGGCGAGTGGGGCCAACGTCCTGACTTTC. V is TRBV5-1 and J is TRBJ2-6; D tentatively reads TRBD1 or TRBD2 (6 bases each). With 0 bases removed from V and 3 bases from J, the gap between germline ends came to 13 bases. The CDR3 runs 17 residues. CDR1 is SGHRS, CDR2 YFSETQ, per germline. The full variable domain, in which reference TRBV5-1 and TRBJ2-6 provide the parts outside the CDR3, is KAGVTQTPRYLIKTRGQQVTLSCSPISGHRSVSWYQQTPGQGLQFLFEYFSETQRNKGNFPGRFSGRQFSNSRSEMNVSTLELGDSALYLCASSLAWGASGANVLTFGAGSRLTVL.